These 26 T cell receptor beta chains originate from one sample sequenced in a study of T-cell reconstitution after alpha-beta-depleted transplantation in children. A library of TCRbeta sequences, prepared with unique molecular identifiers, was generated. TCRdb called the PCR reads again in MiXCR, with one record for every CDR3 protein. Among approximately 500,000 distinct CDR3 sequences listed, under 12% were seen once. This specimen was PBMCs, taken before TCRalphabeta/CD19-depleted stem cell transplant. These receptors came from a child aged 2-15 years with inherited bone marrow failure, due to receive a stem cell transplant.

This chain joins TRBV4-1 and TRBJ2-1, with TRBD2 matching over 7 bases. Germline values: CDR1 MGHRA, CDR2 YSYEKL. The trim removed 1 base at V and 12 bases at J, leaving 12 bases unmatched. The CDR3 contains 15 residues. The CDR3 sequence is CASSQVGARLAGQFF. The CDR3 region has the DNA TGCGCCAGCAGCCAAGTAGGGGCTCGACTAGCCGGGCAGTTCTTC.

This clonotype was seen more than once but under ten times. The chain carries TRBV27 and TRBJ2-3; D gene ambiguous. V was cut by 8 bases and J by 2 bases, with 14 bases left in between. This CDR3 region has 14 residues. Germline V gene lookup returns CDR1 MNHEY and CDR2 SMNVEV (reference sequence). The CDR3, as DNA: TGTGCCAGCGGCCGGGTCGGGTACACAGATACGCAGTATTTT. Its protein is CASGRVGYTDTQYF.

This clonotype was counted at least ten times. The rearrangement uses TRBV7-9 and TRBJ1-5; 7 bases align to TRBD1. V was clipped by 6 bases and J by 5 bases; unmatched bases: 7. The CDR3 loop spans 14 amino acids. Per germline, CDR1 SEHNR and CDR2 FQNEAQ (reference sequence). CDR3 amino acids: CASSTGAGDQPQHF. CDR3 DNA: TGTGCCAGCAGTACAGGGGCGGGGGATCAGCCCCAGCATTTT.

This clonotype was picked up a small number of times. This chain links TRBV12-3 or TRBV12-4 with TRBJ2-1, with 9 nucleotides matching TRBD1. V lost 8 bases, J lost 0 bases, and 5 bases stayed unmatched. CDR3 length: 15 amino acids. The CDR3 nucleotides are TGTGCCAGCGGGACAGGGCCGAGCTCCTACAATGAGCAGTTCTTC. As protein: CASGTGPSSYNEQFF.

This clonotype was seen ten or more times. The CDR3 nucleotides are TGTGCCAGCTCATTAGCGAGCTCTAGCACAGATACGCAGTATTTT. It yields the protein CASSLASSSTDTQYF. This chain connects TRBV7-9 to TRBJ2-3, with D tentatively TRBD2 (5 bases). V was clipped by 8 bases and J by 0 bases, with 15 bases between them. The CDR3 loop spans 15 amino acids. The germline gives CDR1 SEHNR, CDR2 FQNEAQ (reference sequence).

The table lists this clonotype with many counts. CDR3 DNA sequence: TGTGCCAGCAGGGGGACAGGGGGCAGTCAGCCCCAGCATTTT. Translation gives CASRGTGGSQPQHF. The J gene is TRBJ1-5, the V gene TRBV12-3 or TRBV12-4, with 12 bases aligning to TRBD1. V gave up 6 bases and J gave up 6 bases; unmatched junction bases: 3. The CDR3 length is 14 residues.

There are many counts of this clonotype. This rearrangement joins TRBV5-1 to TRBJ2-5; a weak D match, TRBD2 (5 bases). This CDR3 region has 14 residues. CDR1 and CDR2 (germline): SGHRS, YFSETQ. The ends were cut back, 2 bases at V and 5 bases at J, with 13 bases in the middle. This CDR3 is CASSFNTGTETQYF. The CDR3, as DNA: TGCGCCAGCAGCTTTAACACGGGAACGGAGACCCAGTACTTC.

The sample holds many counts of this clonotype. CDR3 DNA sequence: TGCGCCAGCAGCCAAGATAGGCGCGGCCTCCTTTCCTACAATGAGCAGTTCTTC. Translated: CASSQDRRGLLSYNEQFF. The chain joins TRBV4-3 to TRBJ2-1, with unresolved D. Trimming pared 0 bases from V and 1 base from J, leaving 16 bases between. The CDR3 contains 18 residues. Germline V gives CDR1 LGHNA, CDR2 YSLEER.

This clonotype was counted only a few times. The rearrangement links TRBV6-2 or TRBV6-3 to TRBJ2-7; 8 bases agree with TRBD1. The ends lost 7 bases at V and 6 bases at J; junction bases unmatched: 11. Per the germline V gene, CDR1 is MNHEY and CDR2 is SVGEGT. The length of the CDR3 is 14 residues. Here the CDR3 reads CASNTGTGLGEQYF. The CDR3 nucleotides read TGTGCCAGCAATACCGGGACAGGTCTTGGCGAGCAGTACTTC.

The V call is TRBV7-9, the J call TRBJ2-3; 8 positions agree with TRBD1. After removal of 5 bases from V and 2 bases from J, the junction contained 12 bases not matched to a gene. CDR1 and CDR2 from the germline V gene are SEHNR and FQNEAQ (reference sequence). The CDR3 is 17 amino acids. CDR3 sequence: CASSHPRDRRDTDTQYF. The CDR3 nucleotides read TGTGCCAGCAGCCATCCCCGGGACAGGAGGGACACAGATACGCAGTATTTT.

This clonotype showed up many times. The CDR3 DNA reads TGCGCCAGCAGCTTGGACGGGACAGGGTACGGTCAGCCCCAGCATTTT. Protein product: CASSLDGTGYGQPQHF. The chain joins TRBV5-1 to TRBJ1-5; 9 bases agree with TRBD1. Germline lookup yields CDR1 SGHRS and CDR2 YFSETQ. V lost 0 bases and J lost 6; bases outside the gene matches: 7. This CDR3 spans 16 amino acids. The full variable domain, rest sourced from reference TRBV5-1 and TRBJ1-5, is KAGVTQTPRYLIKTRGQQVTLSCSPISGHRSVSWYQQTPGQGLQFLFEYFSETQRNKGNFPGRFSGRQFSNSRSEMNVSTLELGDSALYLCASSLDGTGYGQPQHFGDGTRLSIL.

This clonotype came up a few times. CDR3 coding DNA: TGTGCCAGCAGTGCCGAGGGGAGGAACACTGAAGCTTTCTTT. It is translated as CASSAEGRNTEAFF. V and J are TRBV6-1 and TRBJ1-1; D is possibly TRBD1 (5 bases). The CDR3 is 14 residues long. Per the germline V gene, CDR1 is MNHNS and CDR2 is SASEGT. V was cut by 4 bases and J by 1 base, with 10 bases left in between.

This clonotype appeared many times. The chain couples TRBV19 to TRBJ2-1, with a possible D match to TRBD1 (6 bases). The V end lost 5 bases, the J end lost 6 bases, and 14 bases lay between the germline ends. Germline CDR1 reads LNHDA; CDR2 reads SQIVND (reference sequence). The CDR3 loop spans 14 amino acids. CDR3 in amino acids: CASSGGLFFNEQFF. The CDR3 coding sequence is TGTGCCAGTAGTGGGGGCCTGTTCTTCAATGAGCAGTTCTTC.

This clonotype was found a few times. The chain joins TRBV2 to TRBJ1-2; D not resolved. The germline V and J ends were trimmed by 6 bases and 4 bases, with 12 bases remaining between them. The CDR3 spans 13 residues. CDR1 SNHLY and CDR2 FYNNEI come from the germline V gene. The CDR3 sequence: CASSDTTAYGYTF. CDR3 in DNA: TGTGCCAGCAGCGATACTACAGCCTATGGCTACACCTTC.

This clonotype was seen ten or more times. This chain uses TRBV6-6 with TRBJ1-2; D remains unclear. Germline CDR1 and CDR2: MNHNY and SVGAGI (reference sequence). The ends were cut back, 4 bases at V and 2 bases at J, with 8 bases in the middle. The CDR3 sequence is 13 residues long. The chain's CDR3 is CASSFGQNYGYTF. CDR3 coding DNA: TGTGCCAGCAGTTTCGGCCAGAACTATGGCTACACCTTC.

This clonotype was counted many times. The V and J genes are TRBV5-1 and TRBJ1-2; tentative D call: TRBD1 (5 bases). The CDR3 runs to 15 residues. V was clipped by 0 bases and J by 0 bases, with 9 bases between them. Germline V gene data show CDR1 as SGHRS and CDR2 as YFSETQ. CDR3 bases: TGCGCCAGCAGCTTGGAGGGGCAAGCTAACTATGGCTACACCTTC. It is translated as CASSLEGQANYGYTF.

The table lists this clonotype with many counts. The chain recombines TRBV6-5 with TRBJ2-3; D remains unclear. The V and J ends lost 2 bases and 1 base respectively, with 13 bases between them. Germline lookup yields CDR1 MNHEY and CDR2 SVGAGI. This CDR3 is built from 16 residues. CDR3 DNA: TGTGCCAGCAGTTACCCCCCTATGTTCGGCACAGATACGCAGTATTTT. This gives the protein CASSYPPMFGTDTQYF.

This clonotype was detected a few times. V and J are TRBV29-1 and TRBJ2-3, with 9 positions matching TRBD2. The germline V gene has CDR1 SQVTM and CDR2 ANQGSEA. The junction had 8 bases not matched to a gene; V was cut back by 4 bases and J by 3 bases. The CDR3 is 15 amino acids. For the CDR3, the DNA is TGCAGCGTTGGGCGGGGGGGAATGAGGACAGATACGCAGTATTTT. This gives the protein CSVGRGGMRTDTQYF.

This clonotype was observed many times. For the CDR3, the DNA is TGTGCCAGCAGTTTCGGACTAGCGGGACTGTTGGATGAGCAGTTCTTC. This encodes CASSFGLAGLLDEQFF. The rearrangement uses TRBV27 and TRBJ2-1; TRBD2 matches 12 bases. The V gene's germline CDR1 is MNHEY and CDR2 SMNVEV (reference sequence). V shed 3 bases and J 8 bases; nucleotides not matched to a gene: 8. The CDR3 is 16 amino acids.

This clonotype was observed at least ten times. The chain is built from TRBV5-4 and TRBJ2-7; D tentatively reads TRBD1 or TRBD2 (5 bases each). V lost 7 bases and J 7 bases, leaving 21 bases between the germline ends. Germline assignment: CDR1 SGHNT and CDR2 YYREEE (reference sequence). The length of the CDR3 is 14 residues. The CDR3 reads CASASGTHGMEQYF. Written as DNA, the CDR3 is TGTGCCAGCGCCTCCGGGACGCACGGGATGGAGCAGTACTTC. The full variable domain, rest sourced from reference TRBV5-4 and TRBJ2-7, is ETGVTQSPTHLIKTRGQQVTLRCSSQSGHNTVSWYQQALGQGPQFIFQYYREEENGRGNFPPRFSGLQFPNYSSELNVNALELDDSALYLCASASGTHGMEQYFGPGTRLTVT.

This clonotype was seen a few times. This sequence joins TRBV7-8 and TRBJ2-1; 11 bases match TRBD2. The CDR3 runs to 16 residues. V gave up 1 base and J gave up 3 bases; unmatched junction bases: 2. Germline V gene sequence: CDR1 SGHVS, CDR2 FQNEAQ. CDR3 nucleotide sequence: TGTGCCAGCAGCTTAGGCGGGACTAGCGGCTACAATGAGCAGTTCTTC. This sequence encodes CASSLGGTSGYNEQFF. Drawing the rest from reference TRBV7-8 and TRBJ2-1, the complete variable domain is GAGVSQSPRYKVAKRGQDVALRCDPISGHVSLFWYQQALGQGPEFLTYFQNEAQLDKSGLPSDRFFAERPEGSVSTLKIQRTQQEDSAVYLCASSLGGTSGYNEQFFGPGTRLTVL.

This clonotype has ten or more counts. This chain joins TRBV27 and TRBJ2-7, with 11 nucleotides matching TRBD2. This CDR3 spans 15 amino acids. CDR1 and CDR2 from the germline V gene are MNHEY and SMNVEV (reference sequence). Trimming cost V 6 bases and J 1 base; bases outside gene matches: 5. The CDR3 region is CASSSGLAESYEQYF. CDR3 DNA sequence: TGTGCCAGCAGCTCGGGACTAGCGGAATCCTACGAGCAGTACTTC.

This clonotype was counted at least ten times. The rearrangement joins TRBV4-1 to TRBJ2-2; D is perhaps TRBD1 or TRBD2 (6 bases each). The germline V gene has CDR1 MGHRA and CDR2 YSYEKL. The CDR3 contains 17 residues. V was pared by 0 bases and J by 4 bases, with 15 bases between. The CDR3: CASSQDGFGGGTGELFF. The CDR3 region has the DNA TGCGCCAGCAGCCAAGATGGGTTCGGGGGCGGCACCGGGGAGCTGTTTTTT.

The gene calls are TRBV6-2 or TRBV6-3 and TRBJ2-7; maybe TRBD2 (6 bases). This CDR3 spans 13 amino acids. Germline V CDR1 and CDR2: MNHEY, SVGEGT. V shed 10 bases and J shed 0 bases, with 13 bases lying between them. In DNA form, the CDR3 reads TGTGCCACTAACCGGGACTCCTCCTACGAGCAGTACTTC. As protein: CATNRDSSYEQYF.

At least ten counts were recorded for this clonotype. This chain joins TRBV29-1 and TRBJ2-7, with 7 nucleotides matching TRBD1. The CDR3 extends over 12 amino acids. Trimming cost V 3 bases and J 7 bases; bases outside gene matches: 6. CDR1 is SQVTM and CDR2 is ANQGSEA in the germline V gene. This CDR3 reads CSVEADRSEQYF. Here the CDR3 DNA reads TGCAGCGTTGAGGCGGACAGGTCTGAGCAGTACTTC.

This clonotype has ten or more counts. The chain uses TRBV5-6 and TRBJ2-1, with 7 nucleotides matching TRBD2. The CDR3 consists of 14 residues. Germline V gene data show CDR1 as SGHDT and CDR2 as YYEEEE. The ends lost 5 bases at V and 6 bases at J; junction bases unmatched: 8. The DNA of the CDR3 is TGTGCCAGCAGGCTGAGGCGGGAGAGCAATGAGCAGTTCTTC. It codes for CASRLRRESNEQFF. Full variable domain (rest looked up from reference TRBV5-6 and TRBJ2-1): DAGVTQSPTHLIKTRGQQVTLRCSPKSGHDTVSWYQQALGQGPQFIFQYYEEEERQRGNFPDRFSGHQFPNYSSELNVNALLLGDSALYLCASRLRRESNEQFFGPGTRLTVL.